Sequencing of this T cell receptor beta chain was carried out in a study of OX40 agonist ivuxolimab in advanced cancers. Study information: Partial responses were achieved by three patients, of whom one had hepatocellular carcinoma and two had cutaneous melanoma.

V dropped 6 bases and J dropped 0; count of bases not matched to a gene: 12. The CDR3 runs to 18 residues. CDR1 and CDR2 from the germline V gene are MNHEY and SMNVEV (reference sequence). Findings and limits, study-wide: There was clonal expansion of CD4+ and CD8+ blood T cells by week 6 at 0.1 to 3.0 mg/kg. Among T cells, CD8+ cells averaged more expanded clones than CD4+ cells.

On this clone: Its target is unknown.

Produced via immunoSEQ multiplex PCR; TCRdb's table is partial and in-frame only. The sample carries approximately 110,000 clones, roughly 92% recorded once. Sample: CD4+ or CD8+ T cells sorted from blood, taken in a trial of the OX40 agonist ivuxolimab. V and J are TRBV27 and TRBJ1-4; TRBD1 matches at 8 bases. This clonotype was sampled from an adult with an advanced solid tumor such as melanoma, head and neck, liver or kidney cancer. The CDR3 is CASRVLGQGKTTNEKLFF. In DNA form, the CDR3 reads TGTGCCAGCAGAGTCCTCGGACAGGGCAAAACAACTAATGAAAAACTGTTTTTT.